Listed here are 22 T cell receptor beta chains from one sample, sequenced in a study of OX40 agonist ivuxolimab in advanced cancers. The repertoire was sequenced with immunoSEQ multiplex PCR; TCRdb's copy has only in-frame clones and lacks some. The sample lists around 60,000 clones, roughly 84% occurring once. The sample here was CD4+ or CD8+ T cells sorted from blood, taken in a trial of the OX40 agonist ivuxolimab. These receptors were obtained from an adult with an advanced solid tumor such as melanoma, head and neck, liver or kidney cancer.

This clone was found a few times. The rearrangement links TRBV5-8 to TRBJ1-1; D is ambiguous. Germline lookup yields CDR1 SGHTS and CDR2 YDEGEE. The CDR3 is made up of 12 amino acids. Trimming cost V 7 bases and J 0 bases, with 7 bases left between them. Written as DNA, the CDR3 is TGTGCCAGCGGATCCCTGAACACTGAAGCTTTCTTT. Encoded protein: CASGSLNTEAFF.

J is TRBJ2-6 and V is TRBV5-1, with D hard to call. V was clipped by 4 bases and J by 1 base, with 18 bases between them. Germline-derived CDR1 and CDR2 are SGHRS and YFSETQ. The CDR3 contains 18 residues. Here the CDR3 reads CASSEDYTFASGANVLTF. The CDR3 coding sequence is TGCGCCAGCAGCGAAGATTATACCTTTGCGTCTGGGGCCAACGTCCTGACTTTC.

The chain uses TRBV19 and TRBJ2-3; a possible D gene is TRBD2 (7 bases). CDR3 length equals 12 residues. Trimming cost V 11 bases and J 3 bases, with 12 bases left between them. The germline CDR1 and CDR2 sequences are LNHDA and SQIVND (reference sequence). The CDR3 region is CASRGGTDTQYF. Written as DNA, the CDR3 is TGTGCCTCAAGGGGGGGTACAGATACGCAGTATTTT.

V is TRBV18 and J is TRBJ2-5; 8 bases are shared with TRBD1. The trim removed 6 bases at V and 5 bases at J, leaving 11 bases unmatched. Germline CDR1 is KGHSH and CDR2 is LQKENI. The CDR3 is made up of 15 amino acids. The CDR3 bases are TGTGCCAGCTCCCTGAATCTACAGGGGGTCGAGACCCAGTACTTC. Amino acid sequence: CASSLNLQGVETQYF.

The DNA of the CDR3 is TGCGCCAGCAGCCATGAACCCCGGGAGTCCTGGTCCACCGGGGAGCTGTTTTTT. Amino acids: CASSHEPRESWSTGELFF. The gene calls are TRBV4-1 and TRBJ2-2; possibly TRBD2 for D (6 bases). The V end lost 3 bases, the J end lost 4 bases, and 21 bases lay between the germline ends. This CDR3 comprises 18 residues. CDR1 is MGHRA, CDR2 YSYEKL, per germline.

The chain is built from TRBV5-1 and TRBJ1-2; D might be TRBD1 (5 bases). The CDR3 sequence is 15 residues long. Looked up from germline, CDR1 is SGHRS and CDR2 is YFSETQ. V lost 4 bases, J lost 3 bases, and 16 bases lay in between. The CDR3 is CASSPGGGEDYGYTF. The CDR3 coding sequence is TGCGCCAGCAGCCCTGGTGGGGGGGAGGACTATGGCTACACCTTC. The whole variable domain, remainder taken from reference TRBV5-1 and TRBJ1-2, is KAGVTQTPRYLIKTRGQQVTLSCSPISGHRSVSWYQQTPGQGLQFLFEYFSETQRNKGNFPGRFSGRQFSNSRSEMNVSTLELGDSALYLCASSPGGGEDYGYTFGSGTRLTVV.

The chain uses TRBV9 and TRBJ2-7; TRBD1 might be the D (6 bases). In germline, CDR1 is SGDLS, CDR2 YYNGEE. This CDR3 comprises 13 residues. Trimming stripped 2 bases from V and 7 bases from J, with 13 bases between. The CDR3 DNA sequence: TGTGCCAGCAGCGTCGCAGTAACAGGGGAGCAGTACTTC. Protein product: CASSVAVTGEQYF.

The chain couples TRBV6-4 to TRBJ1-5, with D uncertain. Germline V gene sequence: CDR1 MRHNA, CDR2 SNTAGT. Trimming shortened V by 7 bases and J by 0 bases, and 10 bases separated the two germline ends. The CDR3 length is 14 residues. In DNA form, the CDR3 reads TGTGCCAGCAAGAGCACGGATAGCAATCAGCCCCAGCATTTT. Translating gives CASKSTDSNQPQHF.

CDR3 amino acids: CASSRGQGPNTEAFF. In DNA form, the CDR3 reads TGCGCCAGCAGCCGGGGACAGGGCCCGAACACTGAAGCTTTCTTT. V usage is TRBV4-1 and J usage is TRBJ1-1, with 9 bases aligning to TRBD1. CDR1 and CDR2 from the germline V gene are MGHRA and YSYEKL. The CDR3 runs 15 residues. V lost 4 bases and J lost 1; bases outside the gene matches: 4.

The rearrangement uses TRBV21-1 and TRBJ2-7. TRBV21-1 is an annotated pseudogene. CDR3 length: 17 amino acids. CDR3 residues: CASSKCCGRAGKGEQYF. The CDR3 coding sequence is TGTGCCAGCAGCAAATGTTGCGGGCGGGCAGGGAAGGGGGAGCAGTACTTC.

The chain carries TRBV14 and TRBJ1-2; weak D call: TRBD1 (5 bases). From germline, CDR1 is SGHDN and CDR2 FVKESK. Trimming left V 4 bases short and J 4 bases short, with 7 bases between. The CDR3 spans 12 residues. DNA of the CDR3: TGTGCCAGCAGCCCGGGGGGCTATGGCTACACCTTC. The encoded protein is CASSPGGYGYTF.

The rearrangement uses TRBV4-1 and TRBJ2-5; 9 bases align to TRBD2. CDR3 length: 18 residues. V dropped 4 bases and J dropped 9; count of bases not matched to a gene: 21. Germline CDR1 reads MGHRA; CDR2 reads YSYEKL. The DNA of the CDR3 is TGCGCCAGCAGCCCGGTCGGGGTAGCGGGGGCCCGGGGTCGGGCCCAGTACTTC. This encodes CASSPVGVAGARGRAQYF.

This sequence joins TRBV5-1 and TRBJ2-5; 7 nucleotides line up with TRBD1. Germline CDR1 and CDR2: SGHRS and YFSETQ. With V trimmed by 0 bases and J by 2 bases, 4 bases remained unmatched. This CDR3 contains 15 residues. The CDR3 nucleotides read TGCGCCAGCAGCTTGGCCCCGGGACAGCAAGAGACCCAGTACTTC. Translation: CASSLAPGQQETQYF.

This chain joins TRBV2 and TRBJ1-1; unclear D gene. CDR1 and CDR2 from the germline V gene are SNHLY and FYNNEI. Trimming left V 7 bases short and J 4 bases short, with 16 bases between. The CDR3 spans 14 residues. DNA for the CDR3: TGTGCCAGCAAATTGGGGTATTCGTCCACTGAAGCTTTCTTT. Its protein is CASKLGYSSTEAFF. The full variable domain, with the rest looked up from reference TRBV2 and TRBJ1-1, is EPEVTQTPSHQVTQMGQEVILRCVPISNHLYFYWYRQILGQKVEFLVSFYNNEISEKSEIFDDQFSVERPDGSNFTLKIRSTKLEDSAMYFCASKLGYSSTEAFFGQGTRLTVV.

The genes are TRBV4-1 and TRBJ2-3; 14 bases match TRBD2. V trimming: 2 bases; J trimming: 8 bases; junction bases outside the gene matches: 12. The CDR3 sequence is 18 residues long. Per germline, CDR1 MGHRA and CDR2 YSYEKL. In DNA, the CDR3 is TGCGCCAGCAGCCAAAGAGGGGGACTAGCGGGGGCTGGAGGTACGCAGTATTTT. Its protein product is CASSQRGGLAGAGGTQYF.

The chain is built from TRBV28 and TRBJ1-1; D gene unclear. V lost 1 base, J lost 1 base, and 10 bases lay in between. The CDR3 has 15 residues. The germline V gene has CDR1 MDHEN and CDR2 SYDVKM. CDR3 coding DNA: TGTGCCAGCAGTTTATCAGACACCTCGAACACTGAAGCTTTCTTT. Protein product: CASSLSDTSNTEAFF.

Regarding this clone: Other DNA variants within this sample encode the same CDR3. In nucleotides, the CDR3 is TGTGCCAGCAGGGTCCTGGGGGGCTCCTACAATGAGCAGTTCTTC. Residues: CASRVLGGSYNEQFF. This chain connects TRBV6-1 to TRBJ2-1; D might be TRBD2 (6 bases). The germline V gene has CDR1 MNHNS and CDR2 SASEGT. Trimming pared 6 bases from V and 0 bases from J, leaving 12 bases between. The CDR3 has 15 residues.

V is TRBV2 and J is TRBJ1-6; D not resolved. CDR3 size: 15 residues. Germline V gene sequence: CDR1 SNHLY, CDR2 FYNNEI. Trimming removed 2 bases at V and 6 bases at J, with 11 bases between. CDR3 amino acids: CASSERGRLNSPLHF. For the CDR3, the DNA is TGTGCCAGCAGTGAACGAGGGAGGCTTAATTCACCCCTCCACTTT. Complete variable domain (other parts from reference TRBV2 and TRBJ1-6): EPEVTQTPSHQVTQMGQEVILRCVPISNHLYFYWYRQILGQKVEFLVSFYNNEISEKSEIFDDQFSVERPDGSNFTLKIRSTKLEDSAMYFCASSERGRLNSPLHFGNGTRLTVT.

This clone has only one observation. The V gene is TRBV7-8, the J gene TRBJ2-7, with a possible D match to TRBD2 (6 bases). Trimming took off 1 base at V and 3 bases at J, with 13 bases between the two ends. The CDR3 is 15 amino acids. CDR1 and CDR2 from the germline V gene are SGHVS and FQNEAQ. Here the CDR3 DNA reads TGTGCCAGCAGCTTAGTCGACTGGGGAGGCTACGAGCAGTACTTC. Translating it yields CASSLVDWGGYEQYF.

The chain employs TRBV5-1 and TRBJ1-2; D remains ambiguous. CDR3 length: 14 amino acids. Trimming removed 0 bases at V and 6 bases at J, with 12 bases between. Germline CDR1 is SGHRS and CDR2 is YFSETQ. The chain's CDR3 is CASSLAVHPDGYTF. CDR3 in DNA: TGCGCCAGCAGCTTGGCGGTACACCCGGATGGCTACACCTTC.

The V and J genes are TRBV11-2 and TRBJ1-5; D gene ambiguous. Between the trimmed V and J ends, which lost 1 base and 3 bases, there was a span of 10 bases. CDR1 and CDR2 (germline): SGHAT, FQNNGV. The length of the CDR3 is 15 residues. This CDR3 is CASSLAGSDNQPQHF. The CDR3 coding sequence is TGTGCCAGCAGCTTAGCTGGTTCGGACAATCAGCCCCAGCATTTT.

The chain links TRBV5-1 to TRBJ2-5; 14 bases match TRBD2. Germline V gives CDR1 SGHRS, CDR2 YFSETQ. The CDR3 has 16 amino acids. J was trimmed by 4 bases and V by 0 bases; bases with no gene match: 2. In DNA form, the CDR3 reads TGCGCCAGCAGCTTGGCGGGACTAGCGGGAGCAGAGACCCAGTACTTC. Amino acid sequence: CASSLAGLAGAETQYF.